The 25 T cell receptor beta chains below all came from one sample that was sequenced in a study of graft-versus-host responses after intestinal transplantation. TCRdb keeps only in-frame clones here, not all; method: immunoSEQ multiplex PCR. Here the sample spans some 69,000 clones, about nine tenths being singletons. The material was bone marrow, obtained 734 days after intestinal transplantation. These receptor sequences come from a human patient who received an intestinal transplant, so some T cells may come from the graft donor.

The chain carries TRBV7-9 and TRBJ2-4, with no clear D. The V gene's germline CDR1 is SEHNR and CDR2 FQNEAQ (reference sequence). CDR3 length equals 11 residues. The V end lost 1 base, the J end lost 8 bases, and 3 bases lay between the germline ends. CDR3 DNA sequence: TGTGCCAGCAGCTTAGGAGACATTCAGTACTTC. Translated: CASSLGDIQYF. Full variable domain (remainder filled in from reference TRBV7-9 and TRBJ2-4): DTGVSQNPRHKITKRGQNVTFRCDPISEHNRLYWYRQTLGQGPEFLTYFQNEAQLEKSRLLSDRFSAERPKGSFSTLEIQRTEQGDSAMYLCASSLGDIQYFGAGTRLSVL.

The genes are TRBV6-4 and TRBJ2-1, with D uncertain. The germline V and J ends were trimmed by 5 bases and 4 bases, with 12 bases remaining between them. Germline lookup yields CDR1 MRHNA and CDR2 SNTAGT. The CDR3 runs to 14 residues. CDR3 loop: CASSPGPSYNEQFF. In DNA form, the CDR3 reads TGTGCCAGCAGTCCCGGACCCTCGTACAATGAGCAGTTCTTC.

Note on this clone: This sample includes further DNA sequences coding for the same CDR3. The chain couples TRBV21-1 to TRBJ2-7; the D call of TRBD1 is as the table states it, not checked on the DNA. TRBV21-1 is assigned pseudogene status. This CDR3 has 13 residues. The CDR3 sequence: CASSSGQGREQYF. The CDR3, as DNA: TGTGCCAGCAGCTCGGGACAGGGCCGCGAGCAGTACTTC.

CDR3 sequence reads: CASSGNRNQPQHF. In nucleotides, the CDR3 is TGTGCCAGCAGCGGTAACAGGAATCAGCCCCAGCATTTT. This sequence joins TRBV7-9 and TRBJ1-5; tentative D call: TRBD1 (5 bases). This CDR3 has 13 amino acids. Germline V CDR1 and CDR2: SEHNR, FQNEAQ (reference sequence). V was pared by 5 bases and J by 4 bases, with 9 bases between.

The CDR3 region has the DNA TGTGCCAGCAGTTATGTAGGAGAAGAGACCCAGTACTTC. This encodes CASSYVGEETQYF. The chain has TRBV6-5 and TRBJ2-5; D is uncertain. The V end lost 3 bases, the J end lost 3 bases, and 8 bases lay between the germline ends. This CDR3 comprises 13 residues. Looked up from germline, CDR1 is MNHEY and CDR2 is SVGAGI.

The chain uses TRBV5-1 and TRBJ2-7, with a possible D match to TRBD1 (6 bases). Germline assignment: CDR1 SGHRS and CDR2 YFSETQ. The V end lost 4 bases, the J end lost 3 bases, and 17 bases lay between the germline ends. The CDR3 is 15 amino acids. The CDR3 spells CASSITGNMDYEQYF. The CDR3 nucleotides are TGCGCCAGCAGCATTACAGGGAACATGGACTACGAGCAGTACTTC.

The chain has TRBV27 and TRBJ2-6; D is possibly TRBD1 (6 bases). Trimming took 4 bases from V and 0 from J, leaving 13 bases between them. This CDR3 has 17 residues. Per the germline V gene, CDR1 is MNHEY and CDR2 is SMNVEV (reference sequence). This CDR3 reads CASSSARGSSGANVLTF. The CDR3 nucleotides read TGTGCCAGCAGTTCGGCCAGGGGTAGCTCTGGGGCCAACGTCCTGACTTTC.

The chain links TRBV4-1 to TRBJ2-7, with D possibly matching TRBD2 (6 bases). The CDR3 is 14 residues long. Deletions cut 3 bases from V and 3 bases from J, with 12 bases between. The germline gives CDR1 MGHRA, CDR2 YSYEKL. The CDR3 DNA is TGCGCCAGCAGCCAGGAGGGAGGTGTCTACGAGCAGTACTTC. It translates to CASSQEGGVYEQYF.

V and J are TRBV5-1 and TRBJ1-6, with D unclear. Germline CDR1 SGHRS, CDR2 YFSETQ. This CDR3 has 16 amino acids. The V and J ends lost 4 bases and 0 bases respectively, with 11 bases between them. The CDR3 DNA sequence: TGCGCCAGCAGCCTGGACGCAAGCTCCTATAATTCACCCCTCCACTTT. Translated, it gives CASSLDASSYNSPLHF.

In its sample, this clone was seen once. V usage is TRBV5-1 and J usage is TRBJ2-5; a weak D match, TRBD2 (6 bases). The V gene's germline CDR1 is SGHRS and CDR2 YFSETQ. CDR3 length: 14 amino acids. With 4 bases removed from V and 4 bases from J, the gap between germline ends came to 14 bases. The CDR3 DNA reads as TGCGCCAGCAGCATTGGCCTCGGGAGAGAGACCCAGTACTTC. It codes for CASSIGLGRETQYF.

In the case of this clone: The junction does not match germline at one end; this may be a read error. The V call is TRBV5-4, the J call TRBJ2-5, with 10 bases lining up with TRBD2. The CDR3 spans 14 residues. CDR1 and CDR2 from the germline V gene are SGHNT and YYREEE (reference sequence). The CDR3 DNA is TGTGCCAGCAGATTGGGGACTAGCGATGAGACCCAGTACTTC. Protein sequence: CASRLGTSDETQYF.

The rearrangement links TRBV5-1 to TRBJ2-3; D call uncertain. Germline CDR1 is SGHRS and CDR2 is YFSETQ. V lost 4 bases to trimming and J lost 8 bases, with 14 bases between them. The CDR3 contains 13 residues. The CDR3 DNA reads TGCGCCAGCAGCCCCGACCAGCACAGTACGCAGTATTTT. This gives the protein CASSPDQHSTQYF.

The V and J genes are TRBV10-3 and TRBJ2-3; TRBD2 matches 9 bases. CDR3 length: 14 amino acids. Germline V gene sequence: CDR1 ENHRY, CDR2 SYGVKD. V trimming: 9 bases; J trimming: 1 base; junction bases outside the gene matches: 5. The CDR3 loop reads CAIRTSERTDTQYF. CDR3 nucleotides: TGTGCCATTCGGACTAGCGAACGCACAGATACGCAGTATTTT.

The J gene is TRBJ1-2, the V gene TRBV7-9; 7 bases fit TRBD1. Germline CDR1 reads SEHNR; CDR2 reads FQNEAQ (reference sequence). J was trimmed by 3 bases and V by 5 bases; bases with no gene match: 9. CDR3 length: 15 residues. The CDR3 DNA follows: TGTGCCAGCAGCCAACTTGACAGGGTGGACTATGGCTACACCTTC. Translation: CASSQLDRVDYGYTF.

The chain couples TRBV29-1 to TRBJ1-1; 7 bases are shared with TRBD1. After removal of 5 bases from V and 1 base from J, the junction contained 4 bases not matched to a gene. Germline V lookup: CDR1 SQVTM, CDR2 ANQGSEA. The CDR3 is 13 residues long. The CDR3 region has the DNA TGCAGCGTTTCTCGGACAGGGAACACTGAAGCTTTCTTT. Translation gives CSVSRTGNTEAFF. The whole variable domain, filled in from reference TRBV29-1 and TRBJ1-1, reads SAVISQKPSRDICQRGTSLTIQCQVDSQVTMMFWYRQQPGQSLTLIATANQGSEATYESGFVIDKFPISRPNLTFSTLTVSNMSPEDSSIYLCSVSRTGNTEAFFGQGTRLTVV.

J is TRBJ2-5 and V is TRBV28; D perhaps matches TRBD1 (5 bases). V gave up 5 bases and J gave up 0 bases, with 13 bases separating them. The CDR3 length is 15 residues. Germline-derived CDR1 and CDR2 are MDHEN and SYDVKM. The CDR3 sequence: CASSRQPRYQETQYF. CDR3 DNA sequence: TGTGCCAGCAGTCGACAGCCCCGGTACCAAGAGACCCAGTACTTC. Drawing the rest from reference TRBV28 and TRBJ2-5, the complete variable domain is DVKVTQSSRYLVKRTGEKVFLECVQDMDHENMFWYRQDPGLGLRLIYFSYDVKMKEKGDIPEGYSVSREKKERFSLILESASTNQTSMYLCASSRQPRYQETQYFGPGTRLLVL.

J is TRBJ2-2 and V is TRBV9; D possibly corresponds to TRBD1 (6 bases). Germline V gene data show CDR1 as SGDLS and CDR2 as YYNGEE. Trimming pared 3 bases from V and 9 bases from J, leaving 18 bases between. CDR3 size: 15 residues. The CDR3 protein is CASSATWDTSRELFF. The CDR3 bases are TGTGCCAGCAGCGCGACGTGGGACACCTCAAGGGAGCTGTTTTTT.

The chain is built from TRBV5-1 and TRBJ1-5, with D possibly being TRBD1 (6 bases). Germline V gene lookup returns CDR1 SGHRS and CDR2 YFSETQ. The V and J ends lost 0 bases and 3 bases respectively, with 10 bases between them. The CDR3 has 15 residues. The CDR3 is CASSLAGTTNQPQHF. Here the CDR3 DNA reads TGCGCCAGCAGCTTGGCAGGGACAACCAATCAGCCCCAGCATTTT.

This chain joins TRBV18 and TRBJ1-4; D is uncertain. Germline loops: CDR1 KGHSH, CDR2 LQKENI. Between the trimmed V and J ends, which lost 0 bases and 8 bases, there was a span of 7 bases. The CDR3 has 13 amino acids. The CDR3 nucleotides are TGTGCCAGCTCACCACCGGGTTGGGAAAAACTGTTTTTT. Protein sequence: CASSPPGWEKLFF.

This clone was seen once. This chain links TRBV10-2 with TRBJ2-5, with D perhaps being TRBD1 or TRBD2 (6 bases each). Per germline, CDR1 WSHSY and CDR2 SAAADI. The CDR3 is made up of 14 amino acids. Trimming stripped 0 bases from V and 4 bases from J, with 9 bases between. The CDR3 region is CASSESWGAETQYF. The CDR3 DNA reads TGCGCCAGCAGTGAGTCGTGGGGGGCAGAGACCCAGTACTTC.

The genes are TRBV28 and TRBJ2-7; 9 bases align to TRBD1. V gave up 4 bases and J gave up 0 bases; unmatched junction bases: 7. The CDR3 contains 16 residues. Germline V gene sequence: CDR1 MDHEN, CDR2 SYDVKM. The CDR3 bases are TGTGCCAGCAGTTCTCGCACAGGGGGCTACTCCTACGAGCAGTACTTC. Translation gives CASSSRTGGYSYEQYF.

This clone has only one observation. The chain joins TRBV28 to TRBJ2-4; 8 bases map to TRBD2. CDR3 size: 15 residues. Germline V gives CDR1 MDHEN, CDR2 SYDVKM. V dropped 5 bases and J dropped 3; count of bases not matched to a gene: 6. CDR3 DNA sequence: TGTGCCAGCAGTCCACTCGGGGGGGGCAAAAACATTCAGTACTTC. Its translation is CASSPLGGGKNIQYF.

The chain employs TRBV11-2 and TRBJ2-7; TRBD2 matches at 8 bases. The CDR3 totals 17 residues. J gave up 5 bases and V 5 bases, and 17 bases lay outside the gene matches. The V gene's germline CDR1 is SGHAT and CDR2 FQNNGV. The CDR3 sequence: CASSPNPLADNRDEQYF. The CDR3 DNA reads TGTGCCAGCAGCCCGAATCCACTAGCGGATAATAGGGACGAGCAGTACTTC.

This CDR3 is CATVSGFSYNEQFF. CDR3 sequence (DNA): TGTGCCACTGTGAGCGGGTTTTCCTACAATGAGCAGTTCTTC. The V and J genes are TRBV2 and TRBJ2-1; perhaps TRBD2 as D (6 bases). CDR1 and CDR2 from the germline V gene are SNHLY and FYNNEI. The CDR3 runs to 14 residues. Trimming took 10 bases from V and 1 from J, leaving 14 bases between them.

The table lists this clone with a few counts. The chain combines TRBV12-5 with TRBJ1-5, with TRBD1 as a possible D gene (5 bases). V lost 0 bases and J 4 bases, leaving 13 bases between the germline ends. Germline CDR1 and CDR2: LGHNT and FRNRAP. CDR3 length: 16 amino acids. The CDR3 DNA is TGTGCTAGTGGTTTGGTTGGGGCAGAAGTAAATCAGCCCCAGCATTTT. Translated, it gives CASGLVGAEVNQPQHF.